A selection of T cell receptor beta chains follows, all from one sample in a study of neurological immune-mediated disorders. TCRdb itself ran the 5' RACE reads through MiXCR, one entry per CDR3 protein. This sample yields approximately 100,000 distinct CDR3 sequences, of which under 4.5% are seen a single time; less than 3% belongs to the top ten. The sample comprised PBMCs. These receptors were obtained from a woman in her forties or fifties with multiple sclerosis. Both conserved end residues are part of each CDR3.

TRBV7-2,TRBJ2-3,CASSLEGLLSADTQYF
TRBV7-2,TRBJ1-5,CASSSSSRNQPQHF
TRBV20-1,TRBJ2-3,CSATGVGFLADTQYF
TRBV20-1,TRBJ2-1,CSARSQGQGAYNEQFF
TRBV28,TRBJ2-7,CASSHHPGLLKSSYEQYF
TRBV20-1,TRBJ1-1,CSASRLDTEAFF
TRBV6-5,TRBJ1-1,CASINHGTENTEAFF
TRBV5-8,TRBJ1-1,CASSLAVSLRTEAFF
TRBV5-1,TRBJ2-7,CASSLETLAGGQSYEQYF
TRBV24-1,TRBJ2-5,CATSGIAGGKETQYF
TRBV20-1,TRBJ2-1,CSARDVAPFYNEQFF
TRBV20-1,TRBJ2-2,CSALQGNTGELFF
TRBV10-3,TRBJ1-6,CAIREQQRNNSPLHF
TRBV7-3,TRBJ2-5,CASSLLGQGPETQYF
TRBV7-9,TRBJ2-2,CASSFLGNTGELFF
TRBV5-1,TRBJ2-3,CASRVGGTDTQYF
TRBV7-2,TRBJ1-4,CASSLNPRALTNEKLFF
TRBV5-6,TRBJ1-2,CASSLDLVYGYTF
TRBV20-1,TRBJ2-3,CSASSGITDTQYF
TRBV7-2,TRBJ2-7,CASSLRLEVHEQYF
TRBV9,TRBJ2-7,CASSNRKREYF
TRBV6-6,TRBJ2-2,CASSRQTSTGELFF
TRBV12-3/TRBV12-4,TRBJ1-1,CASSSGRDTEAFF
TRBV6-6,TRBJ1-2,CASRGGTAGGYTF
TRBV6-1,TRBJ2-6,CASSEEEAGANVLTF
TRBV5-1,TRBJ2-6,CASSLLDSGANVLTF
TRBV7-9,TRBJ2-7,CASSLAGAYEQYF
TRBV12-3/TRBV12-4,TRBJ1-2,CASSLGTGRGYTF